A selection of T cell receptor beta chains follows, all from one sample in a study of blood T cell repertoires in COVID-19. Sequencing was performed with immunoSEQ multiplex PCR; in TCRdb, only in-frame clones are kept and a portion is missing. The repertoire consists of 130,000 or so clones, with approximately 80% occurring once and the leading ten covering 10% to 15%. Sequencing was carried out using peripheral blood. The receptors come from an older woman with acute or convalescent COVID-19. Each CDR3 is given with its conserved first and last residue. Fields, in order: D gene, J gene, V gene, clone size, CDR3 DNA, CDR3 protein. The D gene is left open where the match is weak. Clone size is not always given. Where it is, it says once, few, many or a class for expanded clones.

- TRBJ1-1 TRBV5-1 - TGCGCCAGCAGCTTGGGTGGGGCGCCGAACACTGAAGCTTTCTTT CASSLGGAPNTEAFF
TRBD1 TRBJ1-6 TRBV19 once TGTGCCAGTAGAGACAGGGACTCACCCCTCCACTTT CASRDRDSPLHF
TRBD2 TRBJ2-3 TRBV19 - TGTGCCAGTAGTTTAACCCCCGGGACTACCACCTTTGCGCAGTATTTT CASSLTPGTTTFAQYF
- TRBJ1-1 TRBV10-2 - TGCGCCAGCAACAGAGTGAACACTGAAGCTTTCTTT CASNRVNTEAFF
TRBD2 TRBJ2-2 TRBV5-1 - TGCGCCACCACGCGGACTAGCGAGACCGGGGAGCTGTTTTTT CATTRTSETGELFF
TRBD1 TRBJ2-5 TRBV5-1 - TGCGCCAGCAGCTTAATAGGGGGCGGGGAGACCCAGTACTTC CASSLIGGGETQYF
TRBD1 TRBJ2-5 TRBV5-6 few TGTGCCAGCAGCTTTGGACAGGGTGAGACCCAGTACTTC CASSFGQGETQYF
- TRBJ1-5 TRBV2 - TGTGCCAGCAGTGAAAGTAGGCTAGGACAGAAATATCAGCCCCAGCATTTT CASSESRLGQKYQPQHF
- TRBJ1-2 TRBV5-5 - TGTGCCAGCAGCTTGGATGCAGGGCTCTATGGCTACACCTTC CASSLDAGLYGYTF
- TRBJ1-6 TRBV2 - TGTGCCAGCAGTGAACCCTCGTCACCCCTCCACTTT CASSEPSSPLHF
- TRBJ1-5 TRBV7-9 - TGTGCCAGCAGCAACAATAAGCCCCCGGGGTACGGGGGTCAGCCCCAGCATTTT CASSNNKPPGYGGQPQHF
TRBD2 TRBJ2-1 TRBV30 - TGTGCCTGGAGTGGAGATAAGCGGGGGGCGAATGAGCAGTTCTTC CAWSGDKRGANEQFF
TRBD1 TRBJ1-2 TRBV29-1 - TGCAGCGTACCGGGACAGGGCGGCGGCTACACCTTC CSVPGQGGGYTF
TRBD1 TRBJ1-3 TRBV3-1/TRBV3-2 - TGTGCCAGCGGCGGACAGGGAGGTGGAAACACCATATATTTT CASGGQGGGNTIYF
TRBD1 TRBJ2-7 TRBV2 - TGTGCCAGCAGTGGCGCAGGGGGTTCCTACGAGCAGTACTTC CASSGAGGSYEQYF
TRBD1 TRBJ1-6 TRBV4-1 - TGCGCCAGCAGCCACGCTCTTGCAGGGGGTTCACCCCTCCACTTT CASSHALAGGSPLHF
- TRBJ2-7 TRBV5-6 - TGTGCCAGCAGCTTGGCAGCAACGGGGGAGCAGTACTTC CASSLAATGEQYF
- TRBJ1-2 TRBV3-1/TRBV3-2 - TGTGCCAGCAGCCAAGCCGACAGTGGCTACACCTTC CASSQADSGYTF
- TRBJ2-2 TRBV7-9 - TGTGCCAGCAGCTCCCCAGGGGAGGAGCTGTTTTTT CASSSPGEELFF
- TRBJ2-5 TRBV5-5 - TGTGCCAGCAGCAGACGAGAGGATCGAGAGACCCAGTACTTC CASSRREDRETQYF
- TRBJ1-5 TRBV19 few TGTGCCAGTAGATTGCAGGACTATAGCAATCAGCCCCAGCATTTT CASRLQDYSNQPQHF
TRBD1 TRBJ2-1 TRBV24-1 - TGTGCCACCAGGAGCGGGACAGGGGTTTCGAATGAGCAGTTCTTC CATRSGTGVSNEQFF
- TRBJ1-2 TRBV6-5 - TGTGCCAGCAGTTACTCTGCAGGGGCCTACACCTTC CASSYSAGAYTF
- TRBJ1-5 TRBV7-3 few TGTGCCAGCAGCTCCGGGGAGCAGCCCCAGCATTTT CASSSGEQPQHF
TRBD1 TRBJ1-2 TRBV18 - TGTGCCAGCTCACCACGAACGACCAGGGGGACGGAGGGCACCTTC CASSPRTTRGTEGTF
- TRBJ1-2 TRBV24-1 - TGTGCCGCCAGGGATTCGGGCTATGGCTACACCTTC CAARDSGYGYTF
TRBD1 TRBJ1-1 TRBV7-9 few TGTGCCAGCAGCCCATTCCCGCAGGACGCAGGGGGTGGGGCTTTCTTT CASSPFPQDAGGGAFF
- TRBJ2-3 TRBV4-2 few TGTGCCAGCAGCCCCTTTAGGGGGGGCGCTATGGCAGATACGCAGTATTTT CASSPFRGGAMADTQYF
- TRBJ1-6 TRBV2 once TGTGCCAGCAGTGGACAGACGAGCTCCTATAATTCACCCCTCCACTTT CASSGQTSSYNSPLHF
- TRBJ2-5 TRBV24-1 - TGTGCCACCAGTGATAGCGGGACAGGTCCGGGGGAGACCCAGTACTTC CATSDSGTGPGETQYF
TRBD1 TRBJ1-2 TRBV12-3/TRBV12-4 - TGTGCCAGCAGTTTGGGACAGGGTAGCGGCTACACCTTC CASSLGQGSGYTF
- TRBJ2-7 TRBV5-6 - TGTGCCAGCAGCTTGGACAGGGACTCCTACGAGCAGTACTTC CASSLDRDSYEQYF
TRBD1 TRBJ1-3 TRBV18 - TGTGCCAGCTCACCAGGGACAGGGGAAAACACCATATATTTT CASSPGTGENTIYF
- TRBJ1-6 TRBV2 - TGTGCCAGCAAGGGGCCGGGCTCCTATAATTCACCCCTCCACTTT CASKGPGSYNSPLHF
- TRBJ2-3 TRBV7-7 - TGTGCCAGCAGCTTAGGCCGCGGGGTAGGGACAGATACGCAGTATTTT CASSLGRGVGTDTQYF
TRBD1 TRBJ2-3 TRBV4-2 few TGTGCCAGCAGCCCGGGACAGGGGATGGTCACAGATACGCAGTATTTT CASSPGQGMVTDTQYF
- TRBJ1-6 TRBV6-5 - TGTGCCAGCAATAGGCCAGGGTTCAATTCACCCCTCCACTTT CASNRPGFNSPLHF
- TRBJ1-1 TRBV5-4 - TGTGCCAGCAGCTTTGACAGGAACACTGAAGCTTTCTTT CASSFDRNTEAFF
TRBD1 TRBJ1-1 TRBV7-9 - TGTGCCAGCAGCTTAGGGGGACAGGGATCTATTGAAGCTTTCTTT CASSLGGQGSIEAFF
- TRBJ1-1 TRBV7-9 - TGTGCCAGCAGCTTCTACAGGGAAACTTTCTTT CASSFYRETFF
- TRBJ2-5 TRBV2 - TGTGCCAGCACAAAGTACCGAGGCAGATCAGAGACCCAGTACTTC CASTKYRGRSETQYF
- TRBJ1-2 TRBV9 - TGTGCCAGCAGCGTAGAAGTGGCTTCCTATGGCTACACCTTC CASSVEVASYGYTF
- TRBJ1-5 TRBV19 - TGTGCCAGTAGGCCGCGGGAGCCTTGGGCCCATCAGCCCCAGCATTTT CASRPREPWAHQPQHF
TRBD1 TRBJ1-6 TRBV30 - TGTGCCGGGACAGGGGGTAATTCACCCCTCCACTTT CAGTGGNSPLHF
- TRBJ1-5 TRBV6-5 - TGTGCCAGCAGTTACGGGGGCGAGGGGATCCAGCATTTT CASSYGGEGIQHF
TRBD1 TRBJ2-3 TRBV7-9 - TGTGCCAGCAGCTCAACCTGGGACAGGGACCTCCAACGCACAGATACGCAGTATTTT CASSSTWDRDLQRTDTQYF